The 30 T cell receptor beta chains given below trace back to one sample, sequenced in a study of blood T cell repertoires in COVID-19 (dated by TCRdb to 2018 to 2021). Library method: the immunoSEQ multiplex PCR assay. TCRdb stores this immuneACCESS table with in-frame sequences only. Part of the clones is absent; in the studies checked, under half of the shortfall reflects unresolved V genes, and no reason is known for the rest. This sample is represented by 40,000 to 45,000 clones; roughly 63% of them were singletons. The top ten clonotypes cover 6.2% of the sample. Sample: peripheral blood. Receptors were obtained from an elderly man with acute or convalescent COVID-19.

This clone was counted ten times or more. The chain joins TRBV7-9 to TRBJ1-2; D is unclear. The CDR3 runs to 15 residues. The V gene lost 5 bases and the J gene lost 3 bases, with 16 bases spanning the gap. Per the germline V gene, CDR1 is SEHNR and CDR2 is FQNEAQ (reference sequence). The CDR3 DNA sequence: TGTGCCAGCAGCACTAGGCGGAGCTCTGACTATGGCTACACCTTC. Amino acids: CASSTRRSSDYGYTF.

V and J are TRBV6-2 or TRBV6-3 and TRBJ2-6; possible D gene TRBD1, 5 bases. CDR1 and CDR2 from the germline V gene are MNHEY and SVGEGT. This CDR3 contains 16 residues. Trimming removed 5 bases from V and 4 bases from J, with 15 bases in between. CDR3 sequence: CASSGARSGGANVLTF. CDR3 nucleotide sequence: TGTGCCAGCAGTGGGGCCAGGTCTGGAGGGGCCAACGTCCTGACTTTC.

The chain has TRBV7-2 and TRBJ1-4, with D uncertain. Trimming removed 1 base at V and 7 bases at J, with 13 bases between. There are 15 residues in the CDR3. CDR1 and CDR2 from the germline V gene are SGHTA and FQGNSA. As DNA, the CDR3 is TGTGCCAGCAGCTTAGGAGGCCTCGTAGGTGAAAAACTGTTTTTT. Translating it yields CASSLGGLVGEKLFF.

This chain joins TRBV27 and TRBJ1-5; TRBD1 is a possible D gene (5 bases). Germline V CDR1 and CDR2: MNHEY, SMNVEV (reference sequence). The CDR3 loop spans 14 amino acids. Trimming pared 7 bases from V and 5 bases from J, leaving 15 bases between. This CDR3 is CASIPGRGDQPQHF. The CDR3 coding sequence is TGTGCCAGCATCCCGGGCCGGGGGGATCAGCCCCAGCATTTT.

The rearrangement uses TRBV6-2 or TRBV6-3 and TRBJ1-5; TRBD1 is a possible D gene (6 bases). The CDR3 contains 14 residues. Germline V gene lookup returns CDR1 MNHEY and CDR2 SVGEGT. Trimming left V 6 bases short and J 4 bases short, with 13 bases between. Written as DNA, the CDR3 is TGTGCCAGCAGCCAAACACAGGGAAATCAGCCCCAGCATTTT. Translated: CASSQTQGNQPQHF.

The table lists this clone with a few counts. The DNA of the CDR3 is TGCGCCAGCAGTCAATCAGTCGGGGGGCCCAGCGCAGATACGCAGTATTTT. Translating gives CASSQSVGGPSADTQYF. The chain recombines TRBV23-1 with TRBJ2-3, with D tentatively TRBD2 (7 bases). TRBV23-1 is recorded as an ORF, its role being uncertain. The CDR3 is 17 residues long. Between the trimmed V and J ends, which lost 0 bases and 4 bases, there was a span of 17 bases.

The chain has TRBV6-5 and TRBJ2-7, with 7 bases lining up with TRBD2. The CDR3 is made up of 15 amino acids. V was clipped by 4 bases and J by 2 bases; unmatched bases: 8. Germline loops: CDR1 MNHEY, CDR2 SVGAGI. CDR3 loop: CASSSVLAHTYEQYF. The CDR3 DNA reads as TGTGCCAGCAGTTCCGTACTAGCGCACACCTACGAGCAGTACTTC.

This clone is medium-sized in the sample. The chain employs TRBV7-2 and TRBJ2-7; unclear D gene. Trimming cost V 5 bases and J 6 bases, with 11 bases left between them. Germline V gene sequence: CDR1 SGHTA, CDR2 FQGNSA. CDR3 length: 12 amino acids. The CDR3 nucleotides are TGTGCCAGCAGCGCGACACCTTCCGAGCAGTACTTC. This encodes CASSATPSEQYF.

The chain has TRBV20-1 and TRBJ2-2; 9 bases line up with TRBD2. Germline values: CDR1 DFQATT, CDR2 SNEGSKA (reference sequence). There are 15 residues in the CDR3. V was clipped by 3 bases and J by 6 bases; unmatched bases: 8. CDR3 DNA: TGCAGTGCTAGTGATAGCGGGGGCGCCCCCGGGGAGCTGTTTTTT. Translated, it gives CSASDSGGAPGELFF.

In the case of this clone: Other DNA sequences in the same sample also yield this CDR3. The rearrangement joins TRBV11-2 to TRBJ2-7; D possibly corresponds to TRBD2 (5 bases). Trimming removed 1 base from V and 4 bases from J, with 8 bases in between. The CDR3 has 13 amino acids. Germline CDR1 SGHAT, CDR2 FQNNGV. The CDR3 DNA sequence: TGTGCCAGCAGCTTAGGGGGAGATTACGAGCAGTACTTC. This translates into CASSLGGDYEQYF.

The V gene is TRBV28, the J gene TRBJ1-5, with a tentative D call TRBD1 (6 bases). Germline V lookup: CDR1 MDHEN, CDR2 SYDVKM. The CDR3 loop spans 14 amino acids. V lost 6 bases, J lost 6 bases, and 15 bases lay in between. DNA for the CDR3: TGTGCCAGCAGAGCTTACAGGGTGGGTCAGCCCCAGCATTTT. This translates into CASRAYRVGQPQHF.

CDR3: CASTWGVQPQHF. The CDR3 nucleotides are TGTGCCAGCACCTGGGGGGTTCAGCCCCAGCATTTT. The chain carries TRBV12-3 or TRBV12-4 and TRBJ1-5; perhaps TRBD1 as D (5 bases). With 7 bases removed from V and 6 bases from J, the gap between germline ends came to 10 bases. This CDR3 region has 12 residues.

The J gene is TRBJ2-7, the V gene TRBV28, with a possible D match to TRBD1 (5 bases). This CDR3 comprises 14 residues. Germline lookup yields CDR1 MDHEN and CDR2 SYDVKM. V was cut by 5 bases and J by 2 bases, with 13 bases left in between. The CDR3 spells CASSPPPGPYEQYF. The CDR3 nucleotides are TGTGCCAGCAGTCCCCCCCCAGGGCCCTACGAGCAGTACTTC.

This clone has just a few counts. At one end the junction does not follow the germline gene, possibly because of a read error. The chain uses TRBV15 and TRBJ2-5, with D possibly TRBD2 on 5 matching bases. CDR1 LNHNV and CDR2 YYDKDF come from the germline V gene (reference sequence). The CDR3 is made up of 13 amino acids. CDR3 sequence: CATSREEVTPQHF. The CDR3 DNA reads TGTGCCACCAGCAGAGAGGAGGTGACTCCACAGCACTTC.

The chain recombines TRBV3-1 (or the pseudogene TRBV3-2) with TRBJ2-1; tentative D call: TRBD2 (6 bases). The V end lost 0 bases, the J end lost 0 bases, and 12 bases lay between the germline ends. The length of the CDR3 is 17 residues. Per the germline V gene, CDR1 is LGHDT and CDR2 is YNNKEL (reference sequence). This CDR3 reads CASSQDQSGSSYNEQFF. Written as DNA, the CDR3 is TGTGCCAGCAGCCAAGATCAATCCGGGAGCTCCTACAATGAGCAGTTCTTC.

In its sample, this clone was seen once. The sample carries other DNA sequences with the same CDR3. The rearrangement uses TRBV10-1 and TRBJ1-1; 8 bases map to TRBD1. Germline-derived CDR1 and CDR2 are WNHNN and SYGVQD (reference sequence). The CDR3 is 16 residues long. The CDR3 DNA reads TGCGGCCTCCCGAATCCCGGGACAGGAGCAGGCACTGAAGCTTTCTTT. Protein sequence: CGLPNPGTGAGTEAFF.

The chain carries TRBV7-2 and TRBJ1-5; 7 positions match TRBD1. Germline CDR1 is SGHTA and CDR2 is FQGNSA. The V segment lost 5 bases and the J segment 2 bases; nucleotides outside the gene matches: 6. CDR3 length equals 15 residues. CDR3 sequence (DNA): TGTGCCAGCAGCCGCACAGGGGACGGCAATCAGCCCCAGCATTTT. As protein: CASSRTGDGNQPQHF.

This chain joins TRBV7-2 and TRBJ1-5, with TRBD1 as a possible D gene (6 bases). Germline loops: CDR1 SGHTA, CDR2 FQGNSA. The ends were cut back, 5 bases at V and 5 bases at J, with 16 bases in the middle. The CDR3 runs 15 residues. The CDR3 DNA reads TGTGCCAGCAGCAGGGCCCAGGGGTCTTATCAGCCCCAGCATTTT. Translating gives CASSRAQGSYQPQHF.

The rearrangement uses TRBV27 and TRBJ1-5; D is ambiguous. This CDR3 is 14 amino acids long. Looked up from germline, CDR1 is MNHEY and CDR2 is SMNVEV (reference sequence). Between the trimmed V and J ends, which lost 3 bases and 7 bases, there was a span of 13 bases. Written as DNA, the CDR3 is TGTGCCAGCAGTTTTCGGGGTCAAGGGCAGCCCCAGCATTTT. Its protein product is CASSFRGQGQPQHF.

The V and J genes are TRBV18 and TRBJ2-2; no clear D. Germline CDR1 and CDR2: KGHSH and LQKENI. The CDR3 loop spans 14 amino acids. V shed 3 bases and J shed 5 bases, with 10 bases lying between them. CDR3 sequence (DNA): TGTGCCAGCTCACCCATCCAAGCGACCGGGGAGCTGTTTTTT. It is translated as CASSPIQATGELFF.

Regarding this clone: At one boundary the junction diverges from the germline segment, which might be a read error. This rearrangement joins TRBV12-3 or TRBV12-4 to TRBJ1-2; D gene unclear. The CDR3 loop spans 12 amino acids. The CDR3 spells CASSLGNYGYTF. The CDR3, as DNA: TGTGCCAGCAGTTTAGGGAACTACGGCTACACCTTC.

V gene TRBV10-3 combines with J gene TRBJ2-3, with D possibly matching TRBD2 (6 bases). Germline CDR1 reads ENHRY; CDR2 reads SYGVKD. This CDR3 spans 14 amino acids. The V and J ends lost 4 bases and 2 bases respectively, with 10 bases between them. CDR3 nucleotide sequence: TGTGCCATCAGTGGCCGGGAGTACACAGATACGCAGTATTTT. It translates to CAISGREYTDTQYF.

The chain combines TRBV19 with TRBJ1-1, with D perhaps matching TRBD1 (6 bases). The V end lost 7 bases, the J end lost 0 bases, and 12 bases lay between the germline ends. Germline CDR1 LNHDA, CDR2 SQIVND (reference sequence). The CDR3 is made up of 14 amino acids. CDR3 coding DNA: TGTGCCAGTACGGCGGGGGGCATGAACACTGAAGCTTTCTTT. Protein: CASTAGGMNTEAFF.

The gene calls are TRBV5-4 and TRBJ1-1, with D tentatively TRBD1 (5 bases). The CDR3 loop spans 13 amino acids. The germline V gene encodes CDR1 SGHNT and CDR2 YYREEE (reference sequence). V was cut by 5 bases and J by 1 base, with 9 bases left in between. In DNA form, the CDR3 reads TGTGCCAGCAGTTTTGACAGGAACACTGAAGCTTTCTTT. It yields the protein CASSFDRNTEAFF.

Written as DNA, the CDR3 is TGCAGCGTTATGCCCACCGGGACAGGGGGCTTGTATGGCTACACCTTC. It yields the protein CSVMPTGTGGLYGYTF. The chain recombines TRBV29-1 with TRBJ1-2, with TRBD1 identical over 12 bases. Germline V gene sequence: CDR1 SQVTM, CDR2 ANQGSEA. The CDR3 contains 16 residues. After removal of 5 bases from V and 5 bases from J, the junction contained 12 bases not matched to a gene.

The CDR3 DNA follows: TGTGCCAGTAGTGCTACGACTAGCGGGAGGGATACGCAGTATTTT. Its protein is CASSATTSGRDTQYF. V usage is TRBV19 and J usage is TRBJ2-3, with 13 bases aligning to TRBD2. V was clipped by 5 bases and J by 6 bases; unmatched bases: 5. The CDR3 sequence is 15 residues long. The germline gives CDR1 LNHDA, CDR2 SQIVND (reference sequence).

The chain links TRBV10-3 to TRBJ1-2; D remains unclear. From germline, CDR1 is ENHRY and CDR2 SYGVKD. This CDR3 is 14 amino acids long. V was shortened by 0 bases and J by 0 bases, with 5 bases between the two germline ends. The CDR3 nucleotides read TGTGCCATCAGTGAGTCGAACACTAACTATGGCTACACCTTC. Its protein is CAISESNTNYGYTF.

The rearrangement uses TRBV6-5 and TRBJ1-1; D uncertain. V was cut by 0 bases and J by 3 bases, with 11 bases left in between. The CDR3 has 15 amino acids. The V gene's germline CDR1 is MNHEY and CDR2 SVGAGI. The CDR3 spells CASSYSRSFDTEAFF. The CDR3 DNA reads TGTGCCAGCAGTTACTCTCGCAGTTTTGACACTGAAGCTTTCTTT.

The rearrangement joins TRBV2 to TRBJ1-4, with 8 bases lining up with TRBD1. J gave up 3 bases and V 4 bases, and 4 bases lay outside the gene matches. The length of the CDR3 is 15 residues. Germline V gives CDR1 SNHLY, CDR2 FYNNEI. The chain's CDR3 is CASSAQTGANEKLFF. In DNA form, the CDR3 reads TGTGCCAGCAGTGCACAGACAGGGGCTAATGAAAAACTGTTTTTT.

This clone occurred once. The V gene is TRBV20-1, the J gene TRBJ2-7; D might be TRBD2 (5 bases). V lost 3 bases to trimming and J lost 1 base, with 16 bases between them. This CDR3 contains 15 residues. Germline CDR1 is DFQATT and CDR2 is SNEGSKA (reference sequence). This CDR3 reads CSASPSDGMSYEQYF. The CDR3 DNA sequence: TGCAGTGCTAGTCCTAGTGACGGGATGTCCTACGAGCAGTACTTC.